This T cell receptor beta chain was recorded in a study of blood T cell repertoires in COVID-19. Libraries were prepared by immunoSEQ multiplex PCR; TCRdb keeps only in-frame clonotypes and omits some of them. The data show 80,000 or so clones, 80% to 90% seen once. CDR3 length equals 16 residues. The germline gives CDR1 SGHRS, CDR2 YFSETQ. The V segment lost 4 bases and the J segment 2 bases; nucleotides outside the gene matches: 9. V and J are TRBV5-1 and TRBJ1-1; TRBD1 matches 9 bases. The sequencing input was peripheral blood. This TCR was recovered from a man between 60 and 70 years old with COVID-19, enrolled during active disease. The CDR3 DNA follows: TGCGCCAGCAGCACAGGACAGGGGACAATCAACACTGAAGCTTTCTTT. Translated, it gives CASSTGQGTINTEAFF.